A selection of T cell receptor beta chains follows, all from one sample in a study of cytomegalovirus exposure and HLA in healthy donors. TCRdb keeps only in-frame clones here, not all; method: immunoSEQ multiplex PCR. The sample yields roughly 120,000 clones, under 90% seen once. The sequenced material came from PBMCs. The origin of the receptors is a woman in her twenties or thirties in good health and CMV-seronegative. The CDR3 runs from the conserved cysteine through the conserved F or W.

CDR3 length	V gene	J gene	CDR3 protein
14	TRBV1	TRBJ2-6	CTSTESPGANVLTF
15	TRBV10-3	TRBJ1-2	CAISESDSTNYGYTF
14	TRBV4-2	TRBJ1-1	CASRLVGGNTEAFF
16	TRBV9	TRBJ1-4	CASSPRTRTGFGKLFF
14	TRBV5-4	TRBJ1-3	CASSFTGSGNTIYF
15	TRBV6-5	TRBJ1-1	CASSRPGFGDREAFF
14	TRBV5-1	TRBJ2-3	CASSSGLATDTQYF
14	TRBV7-3	TRBJ2-7	CASSLRPGGDEQYF
15	TRBV10-1	TRBJ2-3	CASSDSGSATDTQYF
13	TRBV2	TRBJ2-3	CASNRAGPDTQYF